The following is a T cell receptor (beta chain) sequence with its context. Authors' analysis steps: Amplification of reference gene primers provided the estimated nucleated cell counts. The table came from immunoSEQ multiplex PCR; TCRdb's copy has only in-frame clones and leaves some out. For V, J and clone size, that table is used; D and trimming come from the DNA. The table includes some 400,000 clones, over 65% detected once. This sample is part of a study of blood T cell repertoires in COVID-19. Study at large: Some COVID-19 samples were acute and others convalescent; all came from the United States, Italy and Spain. Nucleic acid was either cDNA or gDNA, and it came from T cells, B-cell-depleted T cells, or PBMCs.

This CDR3 is built from 16 residues. Germline lookup yields CDR1 SGHTA and CDR2 FQGNSA. Trimming cost V 5 bases and J 0 bases, with 17 bases left between them. This receptor was taken from a human donor with acute or convalescent COVID-19. The donor label of this sample is uncertain. The chain recombines TRBV7-2 with TRBJ2-7; maybe TRBD1 (6 bases). Sample: peripheral blood. In DNA form, the CDR3 reads TGTGCCAGCAGCATAAACGGACAGTTCTCCTCCTACGAGCAGTACTTC. Translating gives CASSINGQFSSYEQYF.